These 4 T cell receptor beta chains were all obtained from the same sample, sequenced in a study of CD4 T cells in relation to SARS-CoV-2 and coronaviruses. For these TCRs, the target antigens are not known. Clones were sequenced by immunoSEQ multiplex PCR, and TCRdb holds only the in-frame ones, with some missing. The sample gives 26,000 or so clones, over 60% of which show up once; roughly 18% is in the top ten. CD4+ T cells from unexposed donors were obtained before the COVID-19 pandemic (2011-2018). The cells were cultured for under 13 days before CD4+ T cells were isolated. Sequences were obtained from CD4+ T cells from PBMCs, cultured in vitro. These receptors all stem from a human donor in good health.

The chain has TRBV7-9 and TRBJ2-2; D tentatively reads TRBD1 or TRBD2 (5 bases each). Germline lookup yields CDR1 SEHNR and CDR2 FQNEAQ (reference sequence). V was trimmed by 5 bases and J by 3 bases, leaving 19 bases between them. The CDR3 is 17 residues long. The CDR3 DNA is TGTGCCAGCAGCCTGAGGGGAGTCTATGGGGACACCGGGGAGCTGTTTTTT. It yields the protein CASSLRGVYGDTGELFF. The full variable domain, in which reference TRBV7-9 and TRBJ2-2 provide the parts outside the CDR3, is DTGVSQNPRHKITKRGQNVTFRCDPISEHNRLYWYRQTLGQGPEFLTYFQNEAQLEKSRLLSDRFSAERPKGSFSTLEIQRTEQGDSAMYLCASSLRGVYGDTGELFFGEGSRLTVL.

Written as DNA, the CDR3 is TGTGCCAGCACGGGGATGACGAAGCCCTACGAGCAGTACTTC. It is translated as CASTGMTKPYEQYF. The chain has TRBV2 and TRBJ2-7; perhaps TRBD2 as D (5 bases). The CDR3 consists of 14 residues. In germline, CDR1 is SNHLY, CDR2 FYNNEI. The ends were cut back, 7 bases at V and 2 bases at J, with 15 bases in the middle.

J is TRBJ1-1 and V is TRBV3-1 (or the pseudogene TRBV3-2); 7 nucleotides agree with TRBD1. Germline CDR1 is LGHDT and CDR2 is YNNKEL (reference sequence). This CDR3 has 14 amino acids. V lost 4 bases to trimming and J lost 3 bases; unmatched junction nucleotides: 5. In DNA form, the CDR3 reads TGTGCCAGCAGCCCCGACAGGGTTTACACTGAAGCTTTCTTT. Protein: CASSPDRVYTEAFF.

In its sample, this clone was seen a few times. The rearrangement uses TRBV3-1 (or the pseudogene TRBV3-2) and TRBJ1-1; tentatively, D is TRBD1 (5 bases). This CDR3 contains 14 residues. The germline CDR1 and CDR2 sequences are LGHDT and YNNKEL (reference sequence). Trimming stripped 4 bases from V and 3 bases from J, with 12 bases between. The CDR3 region is CASSPYPQDTEAFF. DNA of the CDR3: TGTGCCAGCAGCCCCTATCCACAGGACACTGAAGCTTTCTTT.